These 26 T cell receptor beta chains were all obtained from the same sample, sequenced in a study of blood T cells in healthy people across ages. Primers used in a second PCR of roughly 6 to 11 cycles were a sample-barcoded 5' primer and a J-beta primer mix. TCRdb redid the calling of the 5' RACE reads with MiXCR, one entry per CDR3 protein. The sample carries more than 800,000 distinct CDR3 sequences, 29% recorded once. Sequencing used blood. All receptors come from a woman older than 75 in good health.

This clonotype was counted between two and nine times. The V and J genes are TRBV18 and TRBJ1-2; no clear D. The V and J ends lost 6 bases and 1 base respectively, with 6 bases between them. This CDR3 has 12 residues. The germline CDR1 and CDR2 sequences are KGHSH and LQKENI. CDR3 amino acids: CASSGFNYGYTF. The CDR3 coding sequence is TGTGCCAGCTCCGGGTTTAACTATGGCTACACCTTC. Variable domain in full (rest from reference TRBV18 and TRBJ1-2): NAGVMQNPRHLVRRRGQEARLRCSPMKGHSHVYWYRQLPEEGLKFMVYLQKENIIDESGMPKERFSAEFPKEGPSILRIQQVVRGDSAAYFCASSGFNYGYTFGSGTRLTVV.

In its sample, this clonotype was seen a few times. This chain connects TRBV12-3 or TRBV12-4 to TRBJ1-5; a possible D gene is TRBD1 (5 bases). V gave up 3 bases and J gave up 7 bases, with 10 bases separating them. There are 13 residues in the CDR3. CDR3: CASSFREWQPQHF. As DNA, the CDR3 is TGTGCCAGCAGTTTCAGGGAATGGCAGCCCCAGCATTTT.

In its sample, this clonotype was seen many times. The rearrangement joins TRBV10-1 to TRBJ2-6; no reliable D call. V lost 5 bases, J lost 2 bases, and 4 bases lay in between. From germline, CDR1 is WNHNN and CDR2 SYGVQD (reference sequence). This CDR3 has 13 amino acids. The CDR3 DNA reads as TGCGCCAGCAGTAATGCTGGGGCCAACGTCCTGACTTTC. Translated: CASSNAGANVLTF.

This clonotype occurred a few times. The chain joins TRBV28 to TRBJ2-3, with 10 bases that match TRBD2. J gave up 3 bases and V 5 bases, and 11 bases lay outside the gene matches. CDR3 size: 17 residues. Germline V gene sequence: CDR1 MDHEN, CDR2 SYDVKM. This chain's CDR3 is CASSTPSRTSGTDTQYF. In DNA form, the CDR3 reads TGTGCCAGCAGTACCCCCAGCCGGACTAGCGGAACAGATACGCAGTATTTT. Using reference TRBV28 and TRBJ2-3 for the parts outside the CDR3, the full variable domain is DVKVTQSSRYLVKRTGEKVFLECVQDMDHENMFWYRQDPGLGLRLIYFSYDVKMKEKGDIPEGYSVSREKKERFSLILESASTNQTSMYLCASSTPSRTSGTDTQYFGPGTRLTVL.

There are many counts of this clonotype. In DNA form, the CDR3 reads TGTGCCAGCAGTTACTCGAAGGGGGGCGAGCAGTACTTC. Translation gives CASSYSKGGEQYF. V is TRBV6-5 and J is TRBJ2-7; either TRBD1 or TRBD2 may supply D (6 bases each). This CDR3 region has 13 residues. CDR1 and CDR2 from the germline V gene are MNHEY and SVGAGI. V was cut by 0 bases and J by 6 bases, with 9 bases left in between.

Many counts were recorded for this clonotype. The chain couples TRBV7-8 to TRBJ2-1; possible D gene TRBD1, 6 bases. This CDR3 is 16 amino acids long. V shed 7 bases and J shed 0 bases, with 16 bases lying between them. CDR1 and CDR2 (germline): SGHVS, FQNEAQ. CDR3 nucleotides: TGTGCCAGCACCAGAGACAGGACGAGCTCCTACAATGAGCAGTTCTTC. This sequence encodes CASTRDRTSSYNEQFF.

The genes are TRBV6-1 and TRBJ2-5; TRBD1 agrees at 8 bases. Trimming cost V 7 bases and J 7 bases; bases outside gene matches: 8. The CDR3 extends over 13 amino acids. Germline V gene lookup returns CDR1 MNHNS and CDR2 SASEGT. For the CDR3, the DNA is TGTGCCAGCACTCTGACAGGGGTAGGGACCCAGTACTTC. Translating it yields CASTLTGVGTQYF.

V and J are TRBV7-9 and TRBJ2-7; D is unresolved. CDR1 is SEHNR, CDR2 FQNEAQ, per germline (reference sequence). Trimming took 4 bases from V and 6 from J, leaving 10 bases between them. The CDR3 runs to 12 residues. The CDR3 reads CASSSSRREQYF. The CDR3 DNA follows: TGTGCCAGCAGCTCCTCTAGACGCGAGCAGTACTTC.

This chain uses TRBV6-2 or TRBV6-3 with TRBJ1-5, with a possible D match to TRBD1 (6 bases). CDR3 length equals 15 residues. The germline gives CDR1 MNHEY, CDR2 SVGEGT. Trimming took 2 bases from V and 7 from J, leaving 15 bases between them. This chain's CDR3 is CASSYPRGGTQPQHF. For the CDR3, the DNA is TGTGCCAGCAGTTACCCCAGGGGAGGGACCCAGCCCCAGCATTTT.

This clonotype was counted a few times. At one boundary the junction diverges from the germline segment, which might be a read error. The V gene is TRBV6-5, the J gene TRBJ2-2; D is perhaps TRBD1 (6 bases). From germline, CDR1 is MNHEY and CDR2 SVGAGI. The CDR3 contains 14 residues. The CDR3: CASTPMRGTGERFF. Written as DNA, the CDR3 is TGTGCCAGCACTCCAATGAGGGGGACCGGGGAGCGGTTTTTT.

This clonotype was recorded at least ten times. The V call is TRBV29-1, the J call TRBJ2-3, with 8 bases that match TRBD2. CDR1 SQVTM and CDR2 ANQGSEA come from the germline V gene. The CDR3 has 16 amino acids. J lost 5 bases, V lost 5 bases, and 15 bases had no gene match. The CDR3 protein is CSVLRGAGVRRDTQYF. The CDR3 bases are TGCAGCGTTTTAAGAGGAGCGGGGGTCAGGCGAGATACGCAGTATTTT.

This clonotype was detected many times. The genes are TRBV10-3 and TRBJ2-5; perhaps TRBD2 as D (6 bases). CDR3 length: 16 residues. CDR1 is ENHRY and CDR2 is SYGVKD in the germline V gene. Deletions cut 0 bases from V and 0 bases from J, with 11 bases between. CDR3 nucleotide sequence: TGTGCCATCAGTGAGTCGACTTGGGGGGACCAAGAGACCCAGTACTTC. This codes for CAISESTWGDQETQYF.

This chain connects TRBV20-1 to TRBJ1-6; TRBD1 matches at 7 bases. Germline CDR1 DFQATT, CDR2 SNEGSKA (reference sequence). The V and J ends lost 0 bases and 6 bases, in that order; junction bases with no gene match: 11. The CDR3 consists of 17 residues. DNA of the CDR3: TGCAGTGCTAGAGATTCAGGGGGACAGCCCGGTAATTCACCCCTCCACTTT. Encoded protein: CSARDSGGQPGNSPLHF.

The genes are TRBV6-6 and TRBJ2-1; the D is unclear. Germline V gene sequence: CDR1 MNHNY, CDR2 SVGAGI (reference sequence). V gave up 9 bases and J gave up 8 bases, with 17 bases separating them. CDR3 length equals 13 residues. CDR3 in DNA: TGTGCCAGTTCGGACGGTTTATACGATGAGCAGTTCTTC. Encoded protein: CASSDGLYDEQFF.

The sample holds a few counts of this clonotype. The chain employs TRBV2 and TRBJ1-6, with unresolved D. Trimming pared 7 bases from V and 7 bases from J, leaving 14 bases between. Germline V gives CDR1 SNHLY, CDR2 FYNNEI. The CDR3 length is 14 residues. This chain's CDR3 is CASNAAVRNSPLHF. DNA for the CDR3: TGTGCCAGCAATGCGGCGGTAAGGAATTCACCCCTCCACTTT.

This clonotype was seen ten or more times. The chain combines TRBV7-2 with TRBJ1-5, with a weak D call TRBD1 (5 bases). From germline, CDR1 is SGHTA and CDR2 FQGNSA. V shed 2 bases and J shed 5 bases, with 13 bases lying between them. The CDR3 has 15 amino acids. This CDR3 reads CASSLLGKGDQPQHF. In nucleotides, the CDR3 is TGTGCCAGCAGCTTATTAGGGAAAGGGGATCAGCCCCAGCATTTT.

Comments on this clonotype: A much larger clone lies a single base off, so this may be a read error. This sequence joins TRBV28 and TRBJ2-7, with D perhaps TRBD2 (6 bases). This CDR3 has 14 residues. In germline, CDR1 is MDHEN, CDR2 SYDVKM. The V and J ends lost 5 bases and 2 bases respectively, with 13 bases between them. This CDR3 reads CASSINGGPYEQYF. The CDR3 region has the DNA TGTGCCAGCAGTATAAACGGGGGACCCTACGAGCAGTACTTC.

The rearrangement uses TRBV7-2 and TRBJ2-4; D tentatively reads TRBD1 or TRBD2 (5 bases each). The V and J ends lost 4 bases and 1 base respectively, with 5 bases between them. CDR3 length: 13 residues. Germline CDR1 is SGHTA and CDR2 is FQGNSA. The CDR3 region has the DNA TGTGCCAGCAGCTGGGGGGCCAAAAACATTCAGTACTTC. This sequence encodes CASSWGAKNIQYF.

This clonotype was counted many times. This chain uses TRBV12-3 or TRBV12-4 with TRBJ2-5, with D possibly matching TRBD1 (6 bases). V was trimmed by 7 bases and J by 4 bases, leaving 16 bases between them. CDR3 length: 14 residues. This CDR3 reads CASKKGDRRETQYF. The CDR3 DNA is TGTGCCAGCAAGAAGGGAGACAGGCGAGAGACCCAGTACTTC.

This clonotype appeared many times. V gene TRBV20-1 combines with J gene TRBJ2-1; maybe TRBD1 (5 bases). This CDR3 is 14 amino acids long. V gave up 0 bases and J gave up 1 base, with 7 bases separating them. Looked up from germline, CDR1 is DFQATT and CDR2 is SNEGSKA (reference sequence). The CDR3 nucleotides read TGCAGTGCTAGAGAGGGGCCGTCCTACAATGAGCAGTTCTTC. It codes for CSAREGPSYNEQFF.

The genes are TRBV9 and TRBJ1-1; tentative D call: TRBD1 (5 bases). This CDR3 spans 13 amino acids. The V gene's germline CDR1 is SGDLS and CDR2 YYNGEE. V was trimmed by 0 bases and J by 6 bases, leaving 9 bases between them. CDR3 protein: CASSVVGGAEAFF. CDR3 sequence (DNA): TGTGCCAGCAGCGTAGTGGGGGGTGCTGAAGCTTTCTTT.

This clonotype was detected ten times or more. CDR3 sequence reads: CSAREVLTRGGAADTQYF. In DNA form, the CDR3 reads TGCAGTGCTAGAGAGGTTCTAACCCGCGGGGGGGCGGCAGATACGCAGTATTTT. This chain connects TRBV20-1 to TRBJ2-3; 9 positions agree with TRBD2. J gave up 4 bases and V 0 bases, and 14 bases lay outside the gene matches. The CDR3 spans 18 residues. Germline V gene lookup returns CDR1 DFQATT and CDR2 SNEGSKA (reference sequence).

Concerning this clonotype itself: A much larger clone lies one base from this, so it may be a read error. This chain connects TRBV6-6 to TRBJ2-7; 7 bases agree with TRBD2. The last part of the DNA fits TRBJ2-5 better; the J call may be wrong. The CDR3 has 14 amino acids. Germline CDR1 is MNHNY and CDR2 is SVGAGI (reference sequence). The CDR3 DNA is TGTGCCAGCAGTTACGGGGGGGACCAAGGGACCCAGTACTTC. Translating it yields CASSYGGDQGTQYF.

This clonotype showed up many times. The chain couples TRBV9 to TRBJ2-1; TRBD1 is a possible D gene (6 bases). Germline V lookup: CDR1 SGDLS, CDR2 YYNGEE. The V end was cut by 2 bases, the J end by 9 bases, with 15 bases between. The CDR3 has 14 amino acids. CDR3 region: CASSVVREGGEQFF. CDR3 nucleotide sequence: TGTGCCAGCAGCGTGGTCAGGGAAGGGGGTGAGCAGTTCTTC. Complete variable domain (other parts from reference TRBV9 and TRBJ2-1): DSGVTQTPKHLITATGQRVTLRCSPRSGDLSVYWYQQSLDQGLQFLIQYYNGEERAKGNILERFSAQQFPDLHSELNLSSLELGDSALYFCASSVVREGGEQFFGPGTRLTVL.

Here the CDR3 reads CASSLGPSGGGNEQFF. The CDR3 DNA is TGTGCCAGCAGCTTAGGGCCTAGCGGGGGGGGCAATGAGCAGTTCTTC. The rearrangement uses TRBV7-2 and TRBJ2-1; TRBD2 matches 12 bases. Germline CDR1 reads SGHTA; CDR2 reads FQGNSA. CDR3 length: 16 residues. The V and J ends lost 1 base and 6 bases, in that order; junction bases with no gene match: 4.

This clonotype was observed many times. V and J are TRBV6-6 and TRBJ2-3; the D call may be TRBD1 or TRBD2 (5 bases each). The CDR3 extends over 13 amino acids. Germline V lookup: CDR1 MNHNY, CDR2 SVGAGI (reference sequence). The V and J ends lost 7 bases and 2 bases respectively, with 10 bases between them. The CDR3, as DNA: TGTGCCAGCAAAGGGGAGTACACAGATACGCAGTATTTT. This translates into CASKGEYTDTQYF.